Listed here is a single T cell receptor beta chain. What it recognizes is unknown. This may be a read error, as it is one base from a much larger clone. This sample stems from a study of T-cell reconstitution after alpha-beta-depleted transplantation in children. General study points: By about two months after transplant, alpha-beta T cells reportedly arose from several hundred graft clones that had expanded.

Germline CDR1 reads DFQATT; CDR2 reads SNEGSKA (reference sequence). The CDR3 loop spans 13 amino acids. Trimming removed 1 base from V and 5 bases from J, with 9 bases in between. This sample's TCRbeta library carried unique molecular identifier barcodes. In TCRdb, the PCR reads were re-called with MiXCR into one record per CDR3 protein. The sample lists 240,000 or so distinct CDR3 sequences; under 9.5% were seen once. This sample comprised PBMCs, mostly from graft donor cells, obtained 180 days after TCRalphabeta/CD19-depleted stem cell transplant. The TCR was taken from a male patient younger than 18 who had a stem cell transplant for acute lymphoblastic leukemia, so the T cells may come from the graft donor. The rearrangement joins TRBV20-1 to TRBJ1-5; D ambiguous. The CDR3 spells CSARVPGYQPQHF. The DNA for the CDR3 is TGCAGTGCTAGAGTTCCGGGGTATCAGCCCCAGCATTTT.